These 20 T cell receptor beta chains were all obtained from the same sample, sequenced in a study of blood T cell repertoires in COVID-19. Profiled with immunoSEQ multiplex PCR; TCRdb holds only in-frame clones, not every one. The sample lists 150,000 to 200,000 clones, around nine tenths occurring once. Sequencing was done on a sample of peripheral blood. These receptors were obtained from a man aged 40-55 years with active or convalescent COVID-19.

The rearrangement joins TRBV7-3 to TRBJ1-2; 7 bases are a match to TRBD1. CDR1 is SGHTA, CDR2 FQGTGA, per germline. Losses at the gene ends were 3 bases for V and 5 bases for J; bases not matched to a gene: 9. The CDR3 totals 15 residues. This CDR3 is CASSFRPGQTYGYTF. The CDR3 DNA follows: TGTGCCAGCAGCTTCCGCCCGGGACAGACTTATGGCTACACCTTC.

This clone was found a few times. The rearrangement links TRBV11-2 to TRBJ1-2; a possible D gene is TRBD1 (6 bases). V was clipped by 6 bases and J by 2 bases, with 13 bases between them. This CDR3 contains 14 residues. Germline CDR1 is SGHAT and CDR2 is FQNNGV. The DNA of the CDR3 is TGTGCCAGCAGACCTACAGGGCAAAACTATGGCTACACCTTC. Translating it yields CASRPTGQNYGYTF.

The chain joins TRBV4-2 to TRBJ1-4; 7 bases fit TRBD1. This CDR3 has 18 amino acids. V shed 0 bases, J shed 0 bases, and the junction held 7 bases outside the gene matches. CDR1 is LGHNA and CDR2 is YNFKEQ in the germline V gene. CDR3 sequence (DNA): TGTGCCAGCAGCCAAGATAGCCCGGGACAGACAACTAATGAAAAACTGTTTTTT. Amino acids: CASSQDSPGQTTNEKLFF.

This chain connects TRBV2 to TRBJ1-5; D might be TRBD1 (6 bases). Trimming removed 3 bases from V and 0 bases from J, with 9 bases in between. The CDR3 sequence is 15 residues long. The germline CDR1 and CDR2 sequences are SNHLY and FYNNEI. The CDR3 nucleotides are TGTGCCAGCAGTGAGGTGGACAGTAGCAATCAGCCCCAGCATTTT. The encoded protein is CASSEVDSSNQPQHF.

This sequence joins TRBV5-1 and TRBJ2-6, with 8 bases identical to TRBD1. The CDR3 runs to 20 residues. V shed 5 bases, J shed 0 bases, and the junction held 16 bases outside the gene matches. CDR1 is SGHRS and CDR2 is YFSETQ in the germline V gene. The CDR3 spells CASRHEGQGRTFSGANVLTF. In DNA form, the CDR3 reads TGCGCCAGCAGGCACGAAGGACAGGGTCGGACCTTCTCTGGGGCCAACGTCCTGACTTTC.

The chain couples TRBV5-4 to TRBJ2-3; D remains ambiguous. Germline assignment: CDR1 SGHNT and CDR2 YYREEE (reference sequence). The CDR3 length is 12 residues. Trimming left V 3 bases short and J 14 bases short, with 16 bases between. CDR3 amino acids: CASSSAGKTWYF. In DNA, the CDR3 is TGTGCCAGCAGCTCCGCAGGAAAAACCTGGTATTTT.

This CDR3 is CASSDSRGEQFF. The CDR3 DNA reads as TGTGCCAGCAGTGACTCGCGGGGGGAGCAGTTCTTC. J is TRBJ2-1 and V is TRBV6-4; 7 positions match TRBD2. The CDR3 contains 12 residues. Trimming at V came to 0 bases and at J to 10 bases, leaving 0 bases not matched to a gene. From germline, CDR1 is MRHNA and CDR2 SNTAGT.

The sample holds a few counts of this clone. This chain joins TRBV18 and TRBJ1-3; no clear D gene. The V gene's germline CDR1 is KGHSH and CDR2 LQKENI. The CDR3 extends over 16 amino acids. Trimming took off 3 bases at V and 1 base at J, with 13 bases between the two ends. The CDR3 region is CASSPVSVRSGNTIYF. The CDR3 coding sequence is TGTGCCAGCTCACCGGTGTCGGTGAGGTCTGGAAACACCATATATTTT.

The genes are TRBV24-1 and TRBJ2-3, with a possible D match to TRBD1 (5 bases). This CDR3 is 16 amino acids long. The V gene lost 0 bases and the J gene lost 2 bases, with 11 bases spanning the gap. Germline assignment: CDR1 KGHDR and CDR2 SFDVKD. CDR3 bases: TGTGCCACCAGTGATTTGACAGGCTACACCACAGATACGCAGTATTTT. The encoded protein is CATSDLTGYTTDTQYF.

The V and J genes are TRBV5-5 and TRBJ2-3; weak D call: TRBD2 (5 bases). There are 13 residues in the CDR3. The germline V and J ends were trimmed by 4 bases and 4 bases, with 10 bases remaining between them. Germline V CDR1 and CDR2: SGHKS, YYEKEE (reference sequence). CDR3 bases: TGTGCCAGCAGCGCCGGGATTTCAGATACGCAGTATTTT. Translating gives CASSAGISDTQYF.

CDR3 nucleotide sequence: TGTGCCAGCAGCGTAGGGGGCGACGAGCAGTACTTC. Encoded protein: CASSVGGDEQYF. The chain combines TRBV6-5 with TRBJ2-7; 7 nucleotides match TRBD1. CDR3 length: 12 amino acids. Per the germline V gene, CDR1 is MNHEY and CDR2 is SVGAGI. J lost 5 bases, V lost 6 bases, and 4 bases had no gene match.

This chain uses TRBV28 with TRBJ2-7; 7 bases fit TRBD1. The germline V gene has CDR1 MDHEN and CDR2 SYDVKM. Unmatched junction bases numbered 2, after V lost 2 bases and J lost 1 base. The CDR3 contains 14 residues. The CDR3 here is CASSLPGQSYEQYF. The CDR3 bases are TGTGCCAGCAGTTTACCGGGACAGTCCTACGAGCAGTACTTC.

This clone came up a few times. The CDR3 DNA is TGTGCCAGCAGCTTAGCGGGACAGGGGGAGAACGAGCAGTACTTC. This sequence encodes CASSLAGQGENEQYF. This chain links TRBV7-8 with TRBJ2-7, with 11 bases aligning to TRBD1. Germline-derived CDR1 and CDR2 are SGHVS and FQNEAQ. Trimming took 0 bases from V and 5 from J; bases not matched to a gene: 3. This CDR3 comprises 15 residues.

Only a few counts were recorded for this clone. V is TRBV19 and J is TRBJ1-3, with D perhaps TRBD1 (6 bases). CDR3 length: 14 amino acids. V gave up 4 bases and J gave up 4 bases, with 11 bases separating them. Germline CDR1 reads LNHDA; CDR2 reads SQIVND (reference sequence). This CDR3 is CASSTQGEGNTIYF. The CDR3 DNA follows: TGTGCCAGTAGTACACAGGGTGAAGGAAACACCATATATTTT.

The rearrangement uses TRBV4-2 and TRBJ2-2; D remains unclear. Trimming removed 0 bases from V and 7 bases from J, with 12 bases in between. CDR3 length: 15 amino acids. The germline V gene encodes CDR1 LGHNA and CDR2 YNFKEQ. CDR3 sequence reads: CASSQDHVVVGELFF. CDR3 coding DNA: TGTGCCAGCAGCCAAGATCACGTAGTGGTCGGGGAGCTGTTTTTT.

The gene calls are TRBV7-2 and TRBJ1-2; 11 bases line up with TRBD1. Germline values: CDR1 SGHTA, CDR2 FQGNSA. The CDR3 is made up of 15 amino acids. V shed 5 bases, J shed 7 bases, and the junction held 9 bases outside the gene matches. The CDR3 sequence: CASSRYGQGAGGYTF. The CDR3 DNA reads as TGTGCCAGCAGCCGTTATGGACAGGGGGCAGGTGGCTACACCTTC.

V is TRBV10-3 and J is TRBJ1-4; TRBD1 matches 8 bases. Germline V lookup: CDR1 ENHRY, CDR2 SYGVKD. The CDR3 sequence is 16 residues long. V lost 0 bases and J lost 6; bases outside the gene matches: 6. The CDR3 here is CAISESAGGRDEKLFF. The CDR3 DNA sequence: TGTGCCATCAGTGAGTCGGCAGGGGGCCGGGATGAAAAACTGTTTTTT.

This rearrangement joins TRBV5-5 to TRBJ2-3; 8 bases agree with TRBD1. CDR1 is SGHKS and CDR2 is YYEKEE in the germline V gene (reference sequence). After removal of 2 bases from V and 1 base from J, the junction contained 6 bases not matched to a gene. CDR3 size: 16 residues. In nucleotides, the CDR3 is TGTGCCAGCAGCTTCTGGACAGGGAGAGGCACAGATACGCAGTATTTT. Amino acid sequence: CASSFWTGRGTDTQYF.

This chain joins TRBV5-1 and TRBJ2-7, with 11 bases identical to TRBD2. The length of the CDR3 is 14 residues. Germline V gene data show CDR1 as SGHRS and CDR2 as YFSETQ. Trimming took 3 bases from V and 7 from J; bases not matched to a gene: 6. The CDR3 nucleotides read TGCGCCAGCAGCTCCTTAGCGGGGGGGCGGGAGCAGTACTTC. Protein sequence: CASSSLAGGREQYF.

The V call is TRBV11-2, the J call TRBJ2-2; the match to TRBD1 covers 9 bases. The CDR3 totals 17 residues. V shed 0 bases and J 5 bases; nucleotides not matched to a gene: 7. Germline CDR1 SGHAT, CDR2 FQNNGV. Here the CDR3 DNA reads TGTGCCAGCAGCTTAGATGCCGGGACAGGGTATACCGGGGAGCTGTTTTTT. Amino acid sequence: CASSLDAGTGYTGELFF.